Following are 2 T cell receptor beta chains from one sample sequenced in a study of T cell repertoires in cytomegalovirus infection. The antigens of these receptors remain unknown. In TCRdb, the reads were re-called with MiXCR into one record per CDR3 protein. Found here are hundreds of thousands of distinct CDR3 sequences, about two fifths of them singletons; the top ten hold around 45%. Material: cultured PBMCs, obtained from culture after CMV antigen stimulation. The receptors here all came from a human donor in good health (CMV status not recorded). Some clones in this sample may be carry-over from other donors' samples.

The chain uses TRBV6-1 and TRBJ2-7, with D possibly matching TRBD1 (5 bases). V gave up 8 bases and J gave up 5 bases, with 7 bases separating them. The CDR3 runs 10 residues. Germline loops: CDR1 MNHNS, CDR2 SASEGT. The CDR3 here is CASGRDEQYF. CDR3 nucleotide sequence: TGTGCCAGCGGCAGGGACGAGCAGTACTTC.

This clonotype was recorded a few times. CDR3 DNA: TGTGCCACCAGCAGCCGGGGCGGAGGGGGCAGGTTCGGGTACGAGCAGTACTTC. Its translation is CATSSRGGGGRFGYEQYF. The V and J genes are TRBV15 and TRBJ2-7, with D perhaps matching TRBD1 (7 bases). This CDR3 region has 18 residues. Trimming left V 3 bases short and J 4 bases short, with 25 bases between. CDR1 is LNHNV and CDR2 is YYDKDF in the germline V gene (reference sequence).